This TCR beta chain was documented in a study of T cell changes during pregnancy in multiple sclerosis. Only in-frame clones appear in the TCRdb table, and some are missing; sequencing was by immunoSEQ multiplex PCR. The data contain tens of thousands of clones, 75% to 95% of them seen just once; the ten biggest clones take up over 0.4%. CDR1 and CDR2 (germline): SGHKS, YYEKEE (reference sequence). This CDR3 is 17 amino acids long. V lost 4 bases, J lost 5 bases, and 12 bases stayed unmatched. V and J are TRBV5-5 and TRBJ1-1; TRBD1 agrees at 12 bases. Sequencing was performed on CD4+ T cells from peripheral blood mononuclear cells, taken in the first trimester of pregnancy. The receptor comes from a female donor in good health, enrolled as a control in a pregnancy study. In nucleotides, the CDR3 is TGTGCCAGCAGCCCTCCGGGACAGGGGGCTCTGGGTACTGAAGCTTTCTTT. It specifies CASSPPGQGALGTEAFF.